Described below is a single T cell receptor beta chain sequence and its context. Its antigen target is currently unknown. Per-base quality was not reported, and no clone a single base away is much larger than it. V is cut by 4 bases and J by 4 bases, and the space between the germline ends is 10 bases. The germline V gene specifies MNHEY as CDR1 and SVGEGT as CDR2. The CDR3 contains 13 residues, cysteine and phenylalanine counted. Left in the record is the CDR3 DNA by itself, 39 bases read in frame from the first base. Collaborating institutions collected whole blood in K2EDTA tubes following their own protocols. For TCRbeta analysis, collaborator samples were shipped as frozen whole blood, as isolated PBMCs, or as DNA extracted from either sample type. The data were taken from a study of blood T cell repertoires in COVID-19 (dated by TCRdb to the early 2020s). Context from the whole study: Collaborator samples came from the United States, Italy and Spain and covered acute and convalescent phases of COVID-19. The prospective study material was composed of cDNA or gDNA derived from T cells, B-cell-depleted T cells, or PBMCs. Deeply sampled blood TCRbeta repertoires from subjects exposed to, actively infected with, or recovered from COVID-19 were included in the dataset. A freely available public database, intended as a resource for researchers studying the immune response to SARS-CoV-2, is where the repertoires were released. Samples came from the ongoing ImmuneRACE study (first 160 participants) plus 1,254 subjects from 6 global collaborators. The sample metadata nearly always contained a de-identified subject ID, COVID-19 status, age in years and sex. HLA class I and class II types, where available, came from metadata supplied by the sample provider rather than from assay-based typing. General conclusions and limits of the study: Clinical and demographic metadata were provided uncurated, with the amount varying by source and participant.

TCRbeta CDR3 regions were amplified from genomic DNA using the immunoSEQ Assay, a bias-controlled multiplex PCR. In the original analysis: Nucleated cell counts per sample were estimated from amplification of reference gene primers within the assay. Sequence reads were collapsed and filtered to measure the absolute abundance of every unique TCRbeta CDR3 rearrangement. For each sample, productive Simpson clonality was calculated by taking the square root of Simpson's diversity index across productive rearrangements. TCRdb took this table from immuneACCESS and kept in-frame rearrangements with V and J called. Such tables lack part of the clones; where checked against another copy, unresolved V genes explain under half of the gap, and the rest is unexplained. The D gene and trimming were derived from the DNA, and the V and J assignments and clone size from that table. The sample includes approximately 160,000 clones, with over 65% observed a single time. Approximately 8% of the sample is taken by the ten largest.

Sequencing used peripheral blood. The sequence is built from TRBV6-2 or TRBV6-3 and TRBJ1-2, and possibly TRBD1, on 6 matching bases. The sequence derives from a man aged 55-75 years with acute or convalescent COVID-19. Here the CDR3 is given as CASSLADSYGYTF. The nucleotide sequence is TGTGCCAGCAGTTTGGCGGACAGCTATGGCTACACCTTC.